These 7 T cell receptor beta chains were all obtained from the same sample, sequenced in a study of neurological immune-mediated disorders. As to time point: technical triplicate 2. A single record per CDR3 protein comes from TCRdb applying MiXCR to the 5' RACE reads. The repertoire holds more than 55,000 distinct CDR3 sequences, 20% to 30% seen once, with 4.6% in the top ten. The sequencing input was PBMCs. The receptors derive from a man aged 60 to 69 with HTLV-1-associated myelopathy (HAM/TSP).

This clonotype was observed at least ten times. The chain joins TRBV29-1 to TRBJ2-1; the D call may be TRBD1 or TRBD2 (5 bases each). From germline, CDR1 is SQVTM and CDR2 ANQGSEA. The V end was cut by 6 bases, the J end by 0 bases, with 15 bases between. The CDR3 consists of 15 residues. This CDR3 is CSVIPGPSSYNEQFF. The CDR3 nucleotides are TGCAGCGTAATTCCGGGACCGAGCTCCTACAATGAGCAGTTCTTC.

The V call is TRBV10-3, the J call TRBJ1-1; D may be TRBD1 (5 bases). V was clipped by 7 bases and J by 1 base, with 10 bases between them. The CDR3 totals 13 residues. Germline V CDR1 and CDR2: ENHRY, SYGVKD. The CDR3 bases are TGTGCCATCAATGACAGACCGAACACTGAAGCTTTCTTT. It yields the protein CAINDRPNTEAFF.

This clonotype showed up many times. The J gene is TRBJ2-5, the V gene TRBV5-1; D possibly corresponds to TRBD2 (7 bases). The CDR3 extends over 15 amino acids. V was pared by 4 bases and J by 5 bases, with 18 bases between. Germline CDR1 SGHRS, CDR2 YFSETQ. This CDR3 reads CASSQNGGGAETQYF. As DNA, the CDR3 is TGCGCCAGCAGCCAAAACGGCGGGGGCGCGGAGACCCAGTACTTC.

This clonotype has ten or more counts. V usage is TRBV19 and J usage is TRBJ2-7, with 7 bases identical to TRBD1. Germline lookup yields CDR1 LNHDA and CDR2 SQIVND (reference sequence). Trimming took 10 bases from V and 6 from J; bases not matched to a gene: 6. The CDR3 is 11 residues long. This CDR3 reads CANTGAVEQYF. For the CDR3, the DNA is TGTGCCAATACAGGGGCTGTCGAGCAGTACTTC.

This clonotype was seen repeatedly, ten times or more. The rearrangement joins TRBV5-1 to TRBJ2-5, with a tentative D call TRBD2 (5 bases). There are 12 residues in the CDR3. Germline V gene sequence: CDR1 SGHRS, CDR2 YFSETQ. V was pared by 4 bases and J by 2 bases, with 6 bases between. The CDR3 sequence: CASSREQETQYF. DNA of the CDR3: TGCGCCAGCAGCCGGGAACAAGAGACCCAGTACTTC. Full variable domain (missing parts from reference TRBV5-1 and TRBJ2-5): KAGVTQTPRYLIKTRGQQVTLSCSPISGHRSVSWYQQTPGQGLQFLFEYFSETQRNKGNFPGRFSGRQFSNSRSEMNVSTLELGDSALYLCASSREQETQYFGPGTRLLVL.

Only a few counts were recorded for this clonotype. The rearrangement links TRBV2 to TRBJ2-4, with 7 bases aligning to TRBD2. The V and J ends lost 11 bases and 5 bases, in that order; junction bases with no gene match: 18. CDR1 is SNHLY and CDR2 is FYNNEI in the germline V gene. The CDR3 extends over 16 amino acids. Here the CDR3 reads CACSETSSRVENIQYF. CDR3 in DNA: TGTGCCTGTTCAGAGACTAGCAGCCGGGTCGAAAACATTCAGTACTTC. The variable domain in full, with the rest retrieved from reference TRBV2 and TRBJ2-4, is EPEVTQTPSHQVTQMGQEVILRCVPISNHLYFYWYRQILGQKVEFLVSFYNNEISEKSEIFDDQFSVERPDGSNFTLKIRSTKLEDSAMYFCACSETSSRVENIQYFGAGTRLSVL.

This clonotype has a count of ten or more. This chain joins TRBV5-1 and TRBJ2-1; a weak D match, TRBD2 (6 bases). V lost 5 bases and J lost 8, with 20 bases in between. The CDR3 contains 15 residues. Germline V gene lookup returns CDR1 SGHRS and CDR2 YFSETQ. This CDR3 is CASRRLASLADEQFF. Written as DNA, the CDR3 is TGCGCCAGCAGACGCCTAGCGAGTCTGGCGGATGAGCAGTTCTTC. The full variable domain, its missing parts supplied by reference TRBV5-1 and TRBJ2-1, is KAGVTQTPRYLIKTRGQQVTLSCSPISGHRSVSWYQQTPGQGLQFLFEYFSETQRNKGNFPGRFSGRQFSNSRSEMNVSTLELGDSALYLCASRRLASLADEQFFGPGTRLTVL.